This T cell receptor beta chain was retrieved from a study of glioma-infiltrating T cells after dendritic cell vaccination. Sequenced by immunoSEQ multiplex PCR; TCRdb stores in-frame clones only, minus some. There are 90,000 to 95,000 clones in the sample; 81% occur only once, and over 2% lies in the top ten. Time point given: after dendritic cell vaccination, including at tumor progression/relapse. The CDR3 is made up of 16 amino acids. The germline V and J ends were trimmed by 4 bases and 7 bases, with 21 bases remaining between them. Germline-derived CDR1 and CDR2 are SGHNT and YYREEE (reference sequence).

This TCR came from a human donor with glioblastoma. This chain uses TRBV5-4 with TRBJ1-5, with a possible D match to TRBD1 (6 bases). The sequences come from blood, collected after dendritic cell vaccination. The CDR3 is CASSNRGEGTQQPQHF. DNA for the CDR3: TGTGCCAGCAGCAACCGGGGGGAGGGGACACAGCAGCCCCAGCATTTT.